These 21 T cell receptor beta chains originate from one sample sequenced in a study of shared clonotypes between healthy human individuals. This table comes from immunoSEQ multiplex PCR, and its TCRdb copy is limited to in-frame clones, with some not included. This table holds over 2 million clones, 85% to 95% found once. The specimen was naive CD4+ T cells sorted from blood. Subset in this sample: CD45RA+ positively selected. These receptors were obtained from a man aged 18 to 29 in good health.

The rearrangement links TRBV6-6 to TRBJ2-7; 9 bases line up with TRBD1. The germline V gene encodes CDR1 MNHNY and CDR2 SVGAGI (reference sequence). Germline trimming cut 6 bases from V and 0 bases from J; bases unmatched to any gene: 6. The CDR3 runs 15 residues. CDR3 bases: TGTGCCAGCAGAACCACAGGGGGCCACTCCTACGAGCAGTACTTC. Translated: CASRTTGGHSYEQYF.

With regard to this clone: The junction does not match germline at one end; this may be a read error. V usage is TRBV4-1 and J usage is TRBJ1-2; possible D gene TRBD1, 6 bases. The CDR3 has 14 amino acids. CDR1 is MGHRA, CDR2 YSYEKL, per germline. Written as DNA, the CDR3 is TGCGCCAGCAGCCAAAGAACAGGGAACTATGGCTACATCTTC. It yields the protein CASSQRTGNYGYIF.

In this sample, this clone turned up once. The chain recombines TRBV5-1 with TRBJ2-3, with 8 positions matching TRBD2. In germline, CDR1 is SGHRS, CDR2 YFSETQ. V lost 1 base to trimming and J lost 6 bases; unmatched junction nucleotides: 13. There are 17 residues in the CDR3. The CDR3 spells CASSLLISSGGGDTQYF. As DNA, the CDR3 is TGCGCCAGCAGCTTGCTGATATCGAGCGGGGGCGGCGATACGCAGTATTTT.

This clone was seen a single time. The chain employs TRBV19 and TRBJ1-1; D remains unclear. Germline V lookup: CDR1 LNHDA, CDR2 SQIVND (reference sequence). The CDR3 contains 13 residues. The V and J ends lost 7 bases and 3 bases respectively, with 12 bases between them. The CDR3 bases are TGTGCCAGTACCTTGGACTCGTACACTGAAGCTTTCTTT. Translation: CASTLDSYTEAFF.

The chain links TRBV5-6 to TRBJ2-7, with 9 nucleotides matching TRBD1. V was pared by 3 bases and J by 5 bases, with 6 bases of the junction left unmatched. Germline CDR1 reads SGHDT; CDR2 reads YYEEEE. CDR3 length equals 14 residues. CDR3 sequence: CASSSQGAIHEQYF. DNA for the CDR3: TGTGCCAGCAGCTCACAGGGGGCAATCCACGAGCAGTACTTC.

This clone was found once. The chain couples TRBV19 to TRBJ2-7, with 11 bases fitting TRBD1. The ends lost 3 bases at V and 4 bases at J; junction bases unmatched: 5. The CDR3 contains 15 residues. Germline CDR1 LNHDA, CDR2 SQIVND (reference sequence). CDR3: CASSMSGQGAYEQYF. Written as DNA, the CDR3 is TGTGCCAGTAGTATGTCCGGACAGGGGGCTTACGAGCAGTACTTC.

The V gene is TRBV10-3, the J gene TRBJ2-1; TRBD2 might be the D (5 bases). CDR3 length: 11 residues. Germline CDR1 ENHRY, CDR2 SYGVKD. V was shortened by 4 bases and J by 8 bases, with 6 bases between the two germline ends. CDR3 residues: CAISGADEQFF. In nucleotides, the CDR3 is TGTGCCATCAGTGGAGCGGATGAGCAGTTCTTC.

V is TRBV11-2 and J is TRBJ2-7; no reliable D call. The V end was cut by 2 bases, the J end by 4 bases, with 6 bases between. This CDR3 is built from 12 residues. Germline assignment: CDR1 SGHAT and CDR2 FQNNGV. In nucleotides, the CDR3 is TGTGCCAGCAGCTTATCGCAGTACGAGCAGTACTTC. Its translation is CASSLSQYEQYF.

The V and J genes are TRBV4-1 and TRBJ1-2; possible D gene TRBD1, 5 bases. The V gene's germline CDR1 is MGHRA and CDR2 YSYEKL. The CDR3 runs 13 residues. The V end lost 4 bases, the J end lost 2 bases, and 8 bases lay between the germline ends. The CDR3 here is CASSPGFNYGYTF. CDR3 sequence (DNA): TGCGCCAGCAGCCCAGGGTTCAACTATGGCTACACCTTC.

V is TRBV14 and J is TRBJ2-7; 8 positions agree with TRBD2. The CDR3 spans 15 residues. Per the germline V gene, CDR1 is SGHDN and CDR2 is FVKESK. The trim removed 1 base at V and 2 bases at J, leaving 4 bases unmatched. The CDR3, as DNA: TGTGCCAGCAGCCAAGGACTAGCGCCTACCTACGAGCAGTACTTC. Its protein product is CASSQGLAPTYEQYF.

The chain links TRBV27 to TRBJ2-2, with D possibly matching TRBD2 (5 bases). Between the trimmed V and J ends, which lost 2 bases and 7 bases, there was a span of 11 bases. Germline V CDR1 and CDR2: MNHEY, SMNVEV (reference sequence). This CDR3 region has 14 residues. The CDR3 is CASSLRGFNGELFF. The CDR3 bases are TGTGCCAGCAGTTTACGAGGGTTCAACGGGGAGCTGTTTTTT.

This clone was seen only once. V gene TRBV28 combines with J gene TRBJ1-5; 12 bases are a match to TRBD1. Germline-derived CDR1 and CDR2 are MDHEN and SYDVKM. The CDR3 is made up of 15 amino acids. V shed 5 bases, J shed 5 bases, and the junction held 4 bases outside the gene matches. The CDR3 spells CASSPGQGAYQPQHF. CDR3 bases: TGTGCCAGCAGTCCGGGACAGGGGGCTTATCAGCCCCAGCATTTT.

The rearrangement uses TRBV6-1 and TRBJ2-4; 9 bases map to TRBD1. With 2 bases clipped from V and 5 bases from J, the junction kept 7 bases outside the gene matches. The length of the CDR3 is 16 residues. Looked up from germline, CDR1 is MNHNS and CDR2 is SASEGT. In DNA form, the CDR3 reads TGTGCCAGCAGTGAACCAAGGGGACAGGGCCAAAACATTCAGTACTTC. This translates into CASSEPRGQGQNIQYF.

CDR3 sequence reads: CASSQETGTSLPSNTGELFF. The CDR3 DNA follows: TGCGCCAGCAGCCAAGAAACGGGGACAAGCCTTCCCTCGAACACCGGGGAGCTGTTTTTT. V and J are TRBV4-1 and TRBJ2-2, with D tentatively TRBD1 (6 bases). V lost 0 bases, J lost 0 bases, and 20 bases lay in between. The CDR3 length is 20 residues. Germline CDR1 and CDR2: MGHRA and YSYEKL.

The V gene is TRBV5-4, the J gene TRBJ2-1, with 10 nucleotides matching TRBD1. After removal of 3 bases from V and 4 bases from J, the junction contained 7 bases not matched to a gene. The germline gives CDR1 SGHNT, CDR2 YYREEE (reference sequence). The CDR3 is 16 residues long. The CDR3 nucleotides read TGTGCCAGCAGCTGGGGGCGGGACAGGGGTTACAATGAGCAGTTCTTC. Translated, it gives CASSWGRDRGYNEQFF. The full variable domain, with the rest looked up from reference TRBV5-4 and TRBJ2-1, is ETGVTQSPTHLIKTRGQQVTLRCSSQSGHNTVSWYQQALGQGPQFIFQYYREEENGRGNFPPRFSGLQFPNYSSELNVNALELDDSALYLCASSWGRDRGYNEQFFGPGTRLTVL.

This clone was recorded once. CDR3 sequence reads: CASSQVSRTQYF. The DNA for the CDR3 is TGCGCCAGCAGCCAAGTATCCAGGACGCAGTATTTT. The V call is TRBV4-1, the J call TRBJ2-3; D gene unclear. CDR3 size: 12 residues. The germline gives CDR1 MGHRA, CDR2 YSYEKL. Trimming pared 1 base from V and 9 bases from J, leaving 8 bases between.

V is TRBV18 and J is TRBJ2-7; 10 bases match TRBD1. The CDR3 consists of 22 residues. The germline gives CDR1 KGHSH, CDR2 LQKENI. The trim removed 3 bases at V and 3 bases at J, leaving 26 bases unmatched. The CDR3 coding sequence is TGTGCCAGCTCACCCGGGACAGGGGCCGATAGGACCTGGAGGAAGGGTCTCTACGAGCAGTACTTC. This translates into CASSPGTGADRTWRKGLYEQYF.

The V gene is TRBV19, the J gene TRBJ1-6; D is undetermined. Trimming removed 1 base at V and 5 bases at J, with 9 bases between. CDR1 LNHDA and CDR2 SQIVND come from the germline V gene (reference sequence). The CDR3 length is 15 residues. The CDR3 spells CASSIVQTDNSPLHF. CDR3 DNA sequence: TGTGCCAGTAGTATAGTCCAGACTGATAATTCACCCCTCCACTTT.

V is TRBV5-5 and J is TRBJ2-3; the match to TRBD1 covers 12 bases. The CDR3 totals 18 residues. Per germline, CDR1 SGHKS and CDR2 YYEKEE (reference sequence). V trimming: 3 bases; J trimming: 0 bases; junction bases outside the gene matches: 8. CDR3 residues: CASSSGTGGSTSTDTQYF. Here the CDR3 DNA reads TGTGCCAGCAGCTCGGGGACAGGGGGCTCCACAAGCACAGATACGCAGTATTTT.

The V gene is TRBV6-1, the J gene TRBJ1-2; tentatively, D is TRBD1 (6 bases). Trimming took off 8 bases at V and 2 bases at J, with 15 bases between the two ends. Germline assignment: CDR1 MNHNS and CDR2 SASEGT. The CDR3 runs 14 residues. CDR3 amino acids: CASSKRDTNYGYTF. DNA of the CDR3: TGTGCCAGCTCTAAGAGGGACACAAACTATGGCTACACCTTC.

The gene calls are TRBV11-2 and TRBJ1-2, with TRBD1 matching over 10 bases. Germline CDR1 SGHAT, CDR2 FQNNGV. After removal of 6 bases from V and 6 bases from J, the junction contained 4 bases not matched to a gene. The CDR3 extends over 13 amino acids. As DNA, the CDR3 is TGTGCCAGCAGTGGGACAGGGGAGGATGGCTACACCTTC. As protein: CASSGTGEDGYTF.